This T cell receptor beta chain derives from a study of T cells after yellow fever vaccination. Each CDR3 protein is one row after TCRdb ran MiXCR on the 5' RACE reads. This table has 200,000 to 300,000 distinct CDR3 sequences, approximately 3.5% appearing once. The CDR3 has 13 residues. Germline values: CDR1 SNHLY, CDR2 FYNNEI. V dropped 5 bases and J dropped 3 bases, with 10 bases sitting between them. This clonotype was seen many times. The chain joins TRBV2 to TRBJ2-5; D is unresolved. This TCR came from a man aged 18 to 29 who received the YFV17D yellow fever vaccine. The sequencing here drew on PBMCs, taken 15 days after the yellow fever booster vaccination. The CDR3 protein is CASSISREETQYF. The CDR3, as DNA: TGTGCCAGCAGTATATCCCGCGAAGAGACCCAGTACTTC.